This TCR beta chain was identified during a study of CD8+ T cells in alopecia areata. Across the whole study: Spontaneous alopecia affected the roughly 6-12-month-old C3H/HeJ graft donors, whose skin was transplanted to roughly 7-10-week-old female C3H/HeJ mice. General observations from the study: Lesional scalp, especially alopecia totalis/universalis, showed higher clonality than normal scalp.

The sequencing template was cDNA reverse transcribed from extracted RNA. Profiling relied on immunoSEQ multiplex PCR, and the TCRdb table lists in-frame clones only, not all of them. The sample contains 20,000 or so clones, none occurring once; roughly 31% lies in the top ten. Markers including CD4, CD8alpha, NKG2D and NKG2ACE guided sorting of pooled cutaneous lymph node cells. This clone was counted between two and nine times. Antigen: not known. The germline and genes are mouse ones. The CDR3 extends 4 residues past the end of the read, so its final part is completed from the germline J gene. Germline lookup yields CDR1 FNHDT and CDR2 SITEND (reference sequence). The CDR3 totals 14 residues.

Sequencing was carried out using CD8+ T cells sorted from a lymph node. This chain links TRBV19 with TRBJ2-7, with 10 bases lining up with TRBD2. This receptor was obtained from a C3H/HeJ mouse with alopecia areata. As its MHC haplotype, the strain has H2-k. CDR3 DNA, as far as it was read: TGTGCCAGCAGTATAGACTGGGGGGGTTAT. It codes for CASSIDWGGY. The whole CDR3 protein is CASSIDWGGYEQYF.